This T cell receptor beta chain appears in the sequencing data of a study of T cell responses to AZD1222 COVID-19 vaccine. Turning to the study itself: It was second doses at about 4 or about 12 weeks that were pooled.

Whole-study results and caveats: Only a handful of AZD1222 recipients, roughly 6 in all, had baseline seropositivity. The donor group comprised mostly white British people and more females; the analysis possibly underestimated clonal diversity.

Notes on this clone: The antigen is unknown.

Some clones are missing from TCRdb's copy, which holds only in-frame ones; the method was immunoSEQ multiplex PCR. The sample lists roughly 120,000 clones, approximately 93% occurring once. Trimming left V 2 bases short and J 4 bases short, with 14 bases between. The CDR3 consists of 14 residues. Germline V gene sequence: CDR1 GTSNPN, CDR2 SVGIG (reference sequence). J is TRBJ1-2 and V is TRBV30; TRBD1 is a possible D gene (5 bases). The TCR sequence derives from an adult in good health. The material sequenced was peripheral blood, taken on day 0 of AZD1222 vaccination. The chain's CDR3 is CAWSSGYLGYGYTF. CDR3 in DNA: TGTGCCTGGAGTTCAGGGTATTTAGGCTATGGCTACACCTTC.